Each of the 19 T cell receptor beta chains below was sequenced from the same sample in a study of blood T cell repertoires in COVID-19. Produced via immunoSEQ multiplex PCR; TCRdb's table is partial and in-frame only. The sample yields over 150,000 clones, roughly 80% seen once. The material sequenced was peripheral blood. Every receptor here comes from a man between 18 and 29 years old with active or convalescent COVID-19.

J is TRBJ1-1 and V is TRBV19; tentative D call: TRBD1 (5 bases). The CDR3 runs 14 residues. Germline loops: CDR1 LNHDA, CDR2 SQIVND (reference sequence). Trimming cost V 0 bases and J 4 bases, with 9 bases left between them. The DNA of the CDR3 is TGTGCCAGTAGTATAGACAGGGTTGGCACTGAAGCTTTCTTT. Amino acid sequence: CASSIDRVGTEAFF.

The chain recombines TRBV4-3 with TRBJ2-7; D gene uncertain. The CDR3 runs 15 residues. The V gene lost 1 base and the J gene lost 4 bases, with 14 bases spanning the gap. Germline lookup yields CDR1 LGHNA and CDR2 YSLEER. As DNA, the CDR3 is TGCGCCAGCAGCCAAGTTGGCAAGCGTGAATACGAGCAGTACTTC. Protein sequence: CASSQVGKREYEQYF.

The DNA for the CDR3 is TGTGCCAGTAGTATCCTACCCGCTCTAAGACAGGGGAACACTGAAGCTTTCTTT. It encodes CASSILPALRQGNTEAFF. The chain links TRBV19 to TRBJ1-1; 7 nucleotides agree with TRBD1. This CDR3 comprises 18 residues. After removal of 3 bases from V and 1 base from J, the junction contained 14 bases not matched to a gene. Per germline, CDR1 LNHDA and CDR2 SQIVND (reference sequence).

The chain combines TRBV19 with TRBJ1-1, with 9 bases aligning to TRBD1. The CDR3 loop spans 13 amino acids. With V trimmed by 5 bases and J by 11 bases, 9 bases remained unmatched. Germline V gene lookup returns CDR1 LNHDA and CDR2 SQIVND (reference sequence). Here the CDR3 reads CASSWDRDSWAFF. CDR3 nucleotide sequence: TGTGCCAGTAGTTGGGACAGGGATAGTTGGGCTTTCTTT.

This chain joins TRBV12-3 or TRBV12-4 and TRBJ1-2; maybe TRBD1 (5 bases). This CDR3 is 13 amino acids long. Trimming removed 8 bases at V and 5 bases at J, with 15 bases between. CDR3: CASLSGAHYGYTF. CDR3 in DNA: TGTGCCAGCCTTAGTGGGGCCCATTATGGCTACACCTTC.

CDR3 coding DNA: TGTGCCTGGAGCGTACAGGGCTCGGGAAAACTGTTTTTT. Translated, it gives CAWSVQGSGKLFF. The chain is built from TRBV30 and TRBJ1-4; tentatively, D is TRBD1 (6 bases). The CDR3 runs to 13 residues. CDR1 and CDR2 from the germline V gene are GTSNPN and SVGIG (reference sequence). V was cut by 3 bases and J by 10 bases, with 15 bases left in between.

The gene calls are TRBV4-1 and TRBJ2-7, with 8 positions matching TRBD1. The CDR3 consists of 15 residues. V trimming: 1 base; J trimming: 0 bases; junction bases outside the gene matches: 2. Germline V gene data show CDR1 as MGHRA and CDR2 as YSYEKL. CDR3 nucleotides: TGCGCCAGCAGCCAAGTGCAGGGGGCCTCCTACGAGCAGTACTTC. This gives the protein CASSQVQGASYEQYF.

This rearrangement joins TRBV6-5 to TRBJ2-3, with a weak D call TRBD2 (6 bases). Germline CDR1 and CDR2: MNHEY and SVGAGI. Between the trimmed V and J ends, which lost 11 bases and 4 bases, there was a span of 13 bases. The CDR3 is 12 residues long. CDR3 protein: CAAGWGADTQYF. CDR3 sequence (DNA): TGTGCCGCAGGGTGGGGGGCAGATACGCAGTATTTT.

The V and J genes are TRBV18 and TRBJ1-1; TRBD1 matches 7 bases. Looked up from germline, CDR1 is KGHSH and CDR2 is LQKENI. V lost 3 bases to trimming and J lost 4 bases; unmatched junction nucleotides: 8. The CDR3 consists of 15 residues. In DNA, the CDR3 is TGTGCCAGCTCACCTGAGACAGGGAGAGGCACTGAAGCTTTCTTT. Encoded protein: CASSPETGRGTEAFF.

This chain links TRBV19 with TRBJ2-3, with 14 nucleotides matching TRBD2. The germline V gene encodes CDR1 LNHDA and CDR2 SQIVND (reference sequence). V shed 5 bases, J shed 5 bases, and the junction held 9 bases outside the gene matches. The CDR3 length is 17 residues. The CDR3 sequence: CASSFQWTSGGLDTQYF. The DNA for the CDR3 is TGTGCCAGTAGTTTCCAATGGACTAGCGGGGGGTTAGATACGCAGTATTTT.

CDR3 DNA sequence: TGTGCCAGCACTGTAGGGGACTCAACTAATGAAAAACTGTTTTTT. It translates to CASTVGDSTNEKLFF. The chain couples TRBV5-5 to TRBJ1-4, with D possibly matching TRBD1 (5 bases). CDR3 length: 15 residues. The V and J ends lost 6 bases and 0 bases respectively, with 12 bases between them. The germline CDR1 and CDR2 sequences are SGHKS and YYEKEE (reference sequence).

The chain uses TRBV7-2 and TRBJ1-2; D ambiguous. The CDR3 runs to 14 residues. Between the trimmed V and J ends, which lost 4 bases and 10 bases, there was a span of 19 bases. Germline CDR1 is SGHTA and CDR2 is FQGNSA. The CDR3 nucleotides read TGTGCCAGCAGCTCCCACCAGGCGGGAGGATTCTACACCTTC. Translation: CASSSHQAGGFYTF. The whole variable domain, filled in from reference TRBV7-2 and TRBJ1-2, reads GAGVSQSPSNKVTEKGKDVELRCDPISGHTALYWYRQSLGQGLEFLIYFQGNSAPDKSGLPSDRFSAERTGGSVSTLTIQRTQQEDSAVYLCASSSHQAGGFYTFGSGTRLTVV.

The chain recombines TRBV5-1 with TRBJ1-3; the match to TRBD1 covers 12 bases. The V gene end was trimmed by 0 bases and the J gene end by 8 bases; junction bases not matched to a gene: 9. The CDR3 is made up of 17 amino acids. Germline CDR1 reads SGHRS; CDR2 reads YFSETQ. The DNA for the CDR3 is TGCGCCAGCAGCTTGGCCGTCGGGACAGGGGGCTGGGACACCATATATTTT. This sequence encodes CASSLAVGTGGWDTIYF.

The chain combines TRBV15 with TRBJ2-6; D perhaps matches TRBD1 (6 bases). Per the germline V gene, CDR1 is LNHNV and CDR2 is YYDKDF (reference sequence). There are 15 residues in the CDR3. The germline V and J ends were trimmed by 0 bases and 12 bases, with 15 bases remaining between them. Here the CDR3 DNA reads TGTGCCACCAGCAGAGATCCCAGGGGCGGAAGCGTCCTGACTTTC. This encodes CATSRDPRGGSVLTF. The full variable domain, its missing parts supplied by reference TRBV15 and TRBJ2-6, is DAMVIQNPRYQVTQFGKPVTLSCSQTLNHNVMYWYQQKSSQAPKLLFHYYDKDFNNEADTPDNFQSRRPNTSFCFLDIRSPGLGDTAMYLCATSRDPRGGSVLTFGAGSRLTVL.

The chain carries TRBV5-1 and TRBJ2-5, with a weak D call TRBD1 (6 bases). The V end was cut by 0 bases, the J end by 7 bases, with 22 bases between. The CDR3 has 17 amino acids. Germline values: CDR1 SGHRS, CDR2 YFSETQ. This CDR3 reads CASSLEDRQVKPGTQYF. Here the CDR3 DNA reads TGCGCCAGCAGCTTGGAAGATCGACAGGTCAAACCGGGGACCCAGTACTTC.

This chain links TRBV7-2 with TRBJ1-1; D is unclear. The CDR3 totals 13 residues. CDR1 is SGHTA, CDR2 FQGNSA, per germline. V lost 2 bases and J lost 1, with 5 bases in between. CDR3: CASSLQKNTEAFF. CDR3 DNA: TGTGCCAGCAGCTTACAAAAGAACACTGAAGCTTTCTTT.

The chain joins TRBV28 to TRBJ2-3, with TRBD2 matching over 9 bases. In germline, CDR1 is MDHEN, CDR2 SYDVKM. With 8 bases clipped from V and 0 bases from J, the junction kept 6 bases outside the gene matches. This CDR3 is built from 15 residues. The CDR3 sequence is CASFITSGSTDTQYF. CDR3 DNA sequence: TGTGCCAGCTTCATAACTAGCGGGAGCACAGATACGCAGTATTTT.

The V call is TRBV2, the J call TRBJ2-7; perhaps TRBD2 as D (6 bases). The germline CDR1 and CDR2 sequences are SNHLY and FYNNEI. Trimming cost V 3 bases and J 7 bases, with 13 bases left between them. The CDR3 loop spans 13 amino acids. The CDR3 spells CASSEGGAVEQYF. The CDR3 coding sequence is TGTGCCAGCAGTGAGGGAGGCGCGGTGGAGCAGTACTTC.

The rearrangement uses TRBV12-5 and TRBJ2-2, with D possibly TRBD2 on 5 matching bases. This CDR3 is 18 amino acids long. Germline CDR1 and CDR2: LGHNT and FRNRAP. The V end lost 0 bases, the J end lost 3 bases, and 17 bases lay between the germline ends. The CDR3 protein is CASGLVSGFGIYTGELFF. The DNA of the CDR3 is TGTGCTAGTGGTTTGGTATCCGGTTTCGGGATATACACCGGGGAGCTGTTTTTT.